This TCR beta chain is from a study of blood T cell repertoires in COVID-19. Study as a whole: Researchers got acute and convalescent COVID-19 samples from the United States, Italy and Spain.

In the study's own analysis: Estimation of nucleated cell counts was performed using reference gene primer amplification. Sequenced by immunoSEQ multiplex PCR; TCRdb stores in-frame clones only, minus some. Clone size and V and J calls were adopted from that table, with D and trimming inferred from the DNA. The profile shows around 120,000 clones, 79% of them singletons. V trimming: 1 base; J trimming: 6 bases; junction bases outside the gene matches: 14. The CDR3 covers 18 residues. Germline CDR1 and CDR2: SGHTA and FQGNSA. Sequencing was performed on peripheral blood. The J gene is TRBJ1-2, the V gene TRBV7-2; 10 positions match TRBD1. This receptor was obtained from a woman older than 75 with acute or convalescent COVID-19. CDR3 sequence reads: CASSLVGTGAAPGDGYTF. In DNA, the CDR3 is TGTGCCAGCAGCTTAGTAGGGACAGGGGCCGCTCCGGGGGATGGCTACACCTTC.